Included here is one T cell receptor (beta chain) sequence, with context. Its antigen is unidentified. The data were obtained in a study of cytomegalovirus exposure and HLA in healthy donors. This PCR relied on a set of 60 Vbeta primers and 13 Jbeta primers. Sequencing was performed with immunoSEQ multiplex PCR; in TCRdb, only in-frame clones are kept and a portion is missing. The table includes 150,000 to 180,000 clones, nearly 80% detected once. Germline CDR1 MNHNS, CDR2 SASEGT. The CDR3 loop spans 14 amino acids. The ends were cut back, 3 bases at V and 0 bases at J, with 8 bases in the middle. Study-wide results and caveats: TCR beta chains numbering more than 150 were designated cytomegalovirus-associated. The authors assumed roughly uniform sequencing depth across donors for presence/absence analyses.

This receptor was taken from a young man in good health and CMV-seropositive. The V gene is TRBV6-1, the J gene TRBJ1-1; no definite D call. Sample: PBMCs. CDR3 residues: CASSEWQMNTEAFF. CDR3 DNA sequence: TGTGCCAGCAGTGAGTGGCAGATGAACACTGAAGCTTTCTTT.